A single sample is the source of the 5 T cell receptor beta chains below, sequenced in a study of shared clonotypes between healthy human individuals. The naive CD8 population came from CD45RO-negative cells selected for CCR7, without terminally differentiated effector memory CD45RA+ cells. TCRdb keeps only in-frame clones here, not all; method: immunoSEQ multiplex PCR. Seen here are roughly 1,800,000 clones, over 85% observed once, and the top ten hold 1% to 1.5%. The sequenced sample consisted of naive CD8+ T cells sorted from blood. The receptors derive from a man between 18 and 29 years old in good health.

Details on this clone: Other nucleotide sequences in the sample specify the same CDR3. The V and J genes are TRBV27 and TRBJ2-7; D unclear. CDR3 length equals 13 residues. Trimming took 2 bases from V and 1 from J, leaving 6 bases between them. The germline V gene has CDR1 MNHEY and CDR2 SMNVEV (reference sequence). This CDR3 is CASSLTVSYEQYF. The CDR3 DNA sequence: TGTGCCAGCAGTTTAACCGTTTCCTACGAGCAGTACTTC.

The genes are TRBV7-8 and TRBJ2-1, with D unclear. CDR1 is SGHVS and CDR2 is FQNEAQ in the germline V gene. The length of the CDR3 is 13 residues. Trimming removed 5 bases from V and 5 bases from J, with 10 bases in between. The CDR3 is CASSPPHDNEQFF. CDR3 DNA sequence: TGTGCCAGCAGCCCCCCTCACGACAATGAGCAGTTCTTC.

V is TRBV2 and J is TRBJ1-1; D call uncertain. The CDR3 length is 12 residues. Germline CDR1 and CDR2: SNHLY and FYNNEI. V was cut by 6 bases and J by 2 bases, with 7 bases left in between. The CDR3 DNA sequence: TGTGCCAGCAGGGTATTCAACACTGAAGCTTTCTTT. Its protein is CASRVFNTEAFF.

The chain is built from TRBV9 and TRBJ2-7, with TRBD2 as a possible D gene (6 bases). The CDR3 has 14 residues. The V gene's germline CDR1 is SGDLS and CDR2 YYNGEE. Trimming took off 3 bases at V and 2 bases at J, with 12 bases between the two ends. The CDR3 DNA reads TGTGCCAGCAGCGGTAGCGGAGAACCCTACGAGCAGTACTTC. Amino acids: CASSGSGEPYEQYF.

The rearrangement links TRBV28 to TRBJ2-1; unclear D gene. Germline CDR1 and CDR2: MDHEN and SYDVKM. Between the trimmed V and J ends, which lost 6 bases and 4 bases, there was a span of 13 bases. The CDR3 is made up of 14 amino acids. CDR3 amino acids: CASSYLGPYNEQFF. The CDR3 DNA reads as TGTGCCAGCAGCTATCTCGGGCCGTACAATGAGCAGTTCTTC. Drawing the rest from reference TRBV28 and TRBJ2-1, the complete variable domain is DVKVTQSSRYLVKRTGEKVFLECVQDMDHENMFWYRQDPGLGLRLIYFSYDVKMKEKGDIPEGYSVSREKKERFSLILESASTNQTSMYLCASSYLGPYNEQFFGPGTRLTVL.